A selection of T cell receptor beta chains follows, all from one sample in a study of T cell changes during pregnancy in multiple sclerosis. Using immunoSEQ multiplex PCR, the repertoire was profiled, and TCRdb retains in-frame clones only, with some absent. The sample has roughly 53,000 clones; roughly 92% are singletons. The sequences come from CD4+ T cells from peripheral blood mononuclear cells, collected in the third trimester of pregnancy. The receptors were sampled from a female donor with multiple sclerosis, enrolled in a pregnancy study. CDR3s include the opening cysteine and the closing phenylalanine or tryptophan. The D gene is left open where the match is weak. Clone size is not always given. Where it is, it says once, few, many or a class for expanded clones.

>TRBV7-8|TRBD1|-|TRBJ2-7
CASSRDRDYEQYF
TGTGCCAGCAGCAGAGACAGGGACTACGAGCAGTACTTC
>TRBV4-1|-|-|TRBJ1-4
CASSQESGRRWDEKLFF
TGCGCCAGCAGCCAAGAGTCAGGGCGCAGATGGGATGAAAAACTGTTTTTT
>TRBV15|-|few|TRBJ1-5
CATSRDLGGTQPQHF
TGTGCCACCAGCAGAGATCTGGGCGGGACTCAGCCCCAGCATTTT
>TRBV29-1|-|-|TRBJ2-5
CSPRRGETQYF
TGCAGCCCCCGACGCGGAGAGACCCAGTACTTC
>TRBV7-9|TRBD1|-|TRBJ2-6
CASSLNLGTAPGGANVLTF
TGTGCCAGCAGCCTGAACTTAGGGACAGCCCCTGGTGGGGCCAACGTCCTGACTTTC
>TRBV6-5|TRBD2|-|TRBJ2-7
CASSNGPGGYEQYF
TGTGCCAGCAGTAACGGGCCCGGGGGGTACGAGCAGTACTTC
>TRBV5-1|TRBD2|-|TRBJ2-7
CASKTLTSGSYEQYF
TGCGCCAGCAAGACCCTCACTAGCGGATCCTACGAGCAGTACTTC
>TRBV4-2|TRBD2|-|TRBJ2-7
CASSQDERLAGTYEQYF
TGTGCCAGCAGCCAAGATGAGAGACTAGCGGGAACCTACGAGCAGTACTTC
>TRBV5-8|-|-|TRBJ2-1
CASSFLGRSYNEQFF
TGTGCCAGCAGCTTTTTGGGGAGGTCCTACAATGAGCAGTTCTTC
>TRBV5-1|-|-|TRBJ2-5
CASSLDGETQYF
TGCGCCAGCAGCTTGGACGGGGAGACCCAGTACTTC
>TRBV5-1|TRBD1|-|TRBJ1-4
CASSLGTGISFNEKLFF
TGCGCCAGCAGCTTGGGGACAGGAATAAGCTTTAATGAAAAACTGTTTTTT
>TRBV7-6|TRBD1|-|TRBJ1-2
CASSLQGADGYTF
TGTGCCAGCAGCCTACAGGGGGCCGATGGCTACACCTTC
>TRBV7-2|TRBD2|-|TRBJ2-7
CASSSIAGSSYEQYF
TGTGCCAGCAGCTCGATAGCGGGATCCTCCTACGAGCAGTACTTC
>TRBV6-1|-|-|TRBJ2-7
CASSDAGQYLPYEQYF
TGTGCCAGCAGTGATGCTGGACAGTACCTTCCCTACGAGCAGTACTTC
>TRBV19|-|-|TRBJ2-5
CASSQGWRETQYF
TGTGCCAGTAGTCAGGGGTGGAGGGAGACCCAGTACTTC
>TRBV4-3|TRBD1|-|TRBJ2-6
CASSQGQGAGANVLTF
TGCGCCAGCAGCCAAGGCCAGGGGGCTGGGGCCAACGTCCTGACTTTC
>TRBV7-9|-|once|TRBJ2-7
CASSLGMRGGEQYF
TGTGCCAGCAGCTTAGGGATGCGGGGCGGCGAGCAGTACTTC
>TRBV29-1|TRBD1|once|TRBJ2-5
CSVSGGSGIETQYF
TGCAGCGTTTCAGGGGGCTCGGGGATAGAGACCCAGTACTTC
>TRBV2|-|-|TRBJ2-5
CASSLGGIQETQYF
TGTGCCAGCAGCTTAGGAGGGATCCAAGAGACCCAGTACTTC
>TRBV30|TRBD2|-|TRBJ2-1
CAWSSGRTFF
TGTGCCTGGAGCAGCGGGAGGACGTTCTTC
>TRBV27|-|-|TRBJ1-6
CASSLRQIYNSPLHF
TGTGCCAGCAGTTTACGTCAGATCTATAATTCACCCCTCCACTTT
>TRBV7-8|TRBD1|-|TRBJ2-1
CASSLRTGRDEQFF
TGTGCCAGCAGCTTAAGGACAGGGCGGGATGAGCAGTTCTTC
>TRBV9|-|-|TRBJ1-2
CASRSNLTWLGAGGYTF
TGTGCCAGCAGAAGCAACCTCACCTGGCTAGGGGCCGGTGGCTACACCTTC
>TRBV19|TRBD2|-|TRBJ2-7
CASSNSGRGANYEQYF
TGTGCCAGTAGTAATAGCGGGAGAGGGGCTAACTACGAGCAGTACTTC
>TRBV28|TRBD2|-|TRBJ2-5
CASSSRSGTKYF
TGTGCCAGCAGTTCCCGGAGCGGGACTAAGTACTTC
>TRBV27|TRBD2|-|TRBJ2-1
CASSLLGLAGGYNEQFF
TGTGCCAGCAGTTTACTCGGGCTAGCGGGAGGCTACAATGAGCAGTTCTTC
>TRBV4-2|-|-|TRBJ2-7
CASSQEQGMYEQYF
TGTGCCAGCAGCCAAGAGCAGGGTATGTACGAGCAGTACTTC
>TRBV27|TRBD1|-|TRBJ2-3
CASSPSLTGHTQYF
TGTGCCAGCAGTCCATCTCTGACAGGGCATACGCAGTATTTT
>TRBV5-1|-|few|TRBJ2-1
CASSFNGGHDYNEQFF
TGCGCCAGCAGCTTTAATGGGGGACACGATTACAATGAGCAGTTCTTC
>TRBV30|TRBD1|once|TRBJ1-2
CAWSAWTGYGYTF
TGTGCCTGGAGTGCCTGGACAGGGTATGGCTACACCTTC
>TRBV5-6|-|-|TRBJ1-2
CASSPRGTGGYTF
TGTGCCAGCAGCCCTCGGGGGACGGGTGGCTACACCTTC